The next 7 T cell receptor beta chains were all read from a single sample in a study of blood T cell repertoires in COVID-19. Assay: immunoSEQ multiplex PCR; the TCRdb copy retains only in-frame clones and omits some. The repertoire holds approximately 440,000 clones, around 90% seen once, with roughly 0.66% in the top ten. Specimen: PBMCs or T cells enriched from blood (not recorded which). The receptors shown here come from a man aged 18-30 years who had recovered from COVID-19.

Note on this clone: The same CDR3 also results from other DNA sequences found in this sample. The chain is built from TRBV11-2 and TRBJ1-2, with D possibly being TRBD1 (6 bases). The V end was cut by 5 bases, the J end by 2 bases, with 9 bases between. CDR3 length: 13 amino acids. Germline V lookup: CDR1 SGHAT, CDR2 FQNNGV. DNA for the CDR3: TGTGCCAGCAGCCCGGACAGCAACTATGGCTACACCTTC. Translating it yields CASSPDSNYGYTF.

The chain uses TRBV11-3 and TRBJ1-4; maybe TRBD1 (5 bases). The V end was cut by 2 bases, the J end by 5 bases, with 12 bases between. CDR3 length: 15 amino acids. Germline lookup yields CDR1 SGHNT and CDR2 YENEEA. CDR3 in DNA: TGTGCCAGCAGCTTAAGTCGACAGATAAATGAAAAACTGTTTTTT. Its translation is CASSLSRQINEKLFF.

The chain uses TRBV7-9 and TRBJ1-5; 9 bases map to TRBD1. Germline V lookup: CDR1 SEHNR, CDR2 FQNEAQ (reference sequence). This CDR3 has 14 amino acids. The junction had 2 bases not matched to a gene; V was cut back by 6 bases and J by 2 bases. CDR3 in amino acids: CASSRTGGNQPQHF. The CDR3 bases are TGTGCCAGCAGTCGGACAGGGGGCAATCAGCCCCAGCATTTT.

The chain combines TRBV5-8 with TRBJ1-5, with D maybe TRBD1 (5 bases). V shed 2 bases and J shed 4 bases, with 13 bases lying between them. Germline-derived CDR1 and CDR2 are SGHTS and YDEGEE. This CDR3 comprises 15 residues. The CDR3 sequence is CASSFGQGRNQPQHF. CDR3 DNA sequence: TGTGCCAGCAGCTTCGGTCAGGGTAGGAATCAGCCCCAGCATTTT.

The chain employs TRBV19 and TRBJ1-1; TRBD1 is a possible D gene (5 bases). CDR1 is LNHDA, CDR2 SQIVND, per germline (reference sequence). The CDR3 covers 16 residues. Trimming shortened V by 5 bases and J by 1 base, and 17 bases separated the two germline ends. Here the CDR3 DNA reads TGTGCCAGTAGTTTCCGCCTGGGGCAGGGGAACACTGAAGCTTTCTTT. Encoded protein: CASSFRLGQGNTEAFF.

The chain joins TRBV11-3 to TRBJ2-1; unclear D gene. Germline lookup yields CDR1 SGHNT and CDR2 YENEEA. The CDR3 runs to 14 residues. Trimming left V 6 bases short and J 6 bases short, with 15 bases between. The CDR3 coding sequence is TGTGCCAGCAGAGCCACCCGGGTGACCAATGAGCAGTTCTTC. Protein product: CASRATRVTNEQFF.

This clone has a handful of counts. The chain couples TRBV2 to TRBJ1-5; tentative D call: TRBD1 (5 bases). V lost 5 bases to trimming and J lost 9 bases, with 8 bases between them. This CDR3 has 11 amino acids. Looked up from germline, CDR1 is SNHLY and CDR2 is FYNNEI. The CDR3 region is CASSKRGPQHF. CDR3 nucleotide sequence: TGTGCCAGCAGTAAAAGGGGGCCCCAGCATTTT.